This TCR beta chain was identified in a study of T cells in Graves' hyperthyroidism and ophthalmopathy (dated by TCRdb to between 2018 and 2021). About the study as a whole: Peripheral blood samples were taken at initial diagnosis, before any treatment was given. After sampling, hyperthyroidism patients received methimazole starting at 30 mg daily, and ophthalmopathy patients received high-dose intravenous methylprednisolone. The paper reports TCR Vbeta CDR3 sequencing of 135 peripheral blood samples: some 41 ophthalmopathy, 70 to 85 hyperthyroidism and approximately 17 progressor patients. The study also compared thyroid tissue and blood T-cell repertoires from roughly 6 Graves' hyperthyroidism patients. To identify TCR V-J signatures that set the groups apart, the researchers used a discovery cohort of more than 95 patients, made up of 43 with Graves' ophthalmopathy and about 55 with stable Graves' hyperthyroidism. An independent validation cohort of some 18 hyperthyroidism patients and some 15 patients who later progressed to ophthalmopathy tested prospective prediction of ophthalmopathy. For training and testing, the 100 or so patients in the discovery cohort were randomly divided in a 7:3 ratio. General findings and caveats noted by the study authors: In validation, the model predicted progression to ophthalmopathy with roughly 66% sensitivity and about 73% specificity, a median of around six months before onset. Sample size was not statistically predetermined, and blinding of investigators to group allocation was not performed. Most expanded thyroid clonotypes (frequency above 0.001) were also detected in blood, a finding suggesting that blood repertoires may reflect thyroid immune responses. A 13 V-J signature model separated ophthalmopathy from stable hyperthyroidism, with approximately 87% sensitivity and roughly 81% specificity in cross-validation and 80%/75% in testing.

Remarks on this clonotype: Its antigen is unknown. Because it lacks the conserved phenylalanine or tryptophan at the end, this CDR3 is likely a read error.

Stable Graves' hyperthyroidism was defined as no progression to ophthalmopathy during 18 months of follow-up. The hyperthyroidism patients were between 18 and 65 years old and newly diagnosed, with a disease duration of less than 2 months. Exclusion was applied to patients with uncontrolled infections, other autoimmune diseases, pregnancy or lactation. Clinical symptoms, serum thyroxine and TRAb, thyroid ultrasound, and orbital computed tomography formed the basis for the diagnoses. Ficoll-Paque density gradient centrifugation was used to isolate PBMCs from about 9.4 ml of fresh peripheral blood. Trizol reagent was used to extract total RNA, and RNA quality was then checked on an Agilent 2100 Bioanalyzer. The TCR beta CDR3 regions were amplified from the RNA transcripts. A first-round RT-PCR of the TCR CDR3 used the HTBI primer set with the Qiagen OneStep RT-PCR kit. Libraries were constructed in a second round of multiplex PCR, after which size selection and purification were carried out. Libraries were sequenced paired-end with 100 bp reads on an Illumina HiSeq2000. On the authors' methods: SOAPnuke was used to process the raw data, throwing out any read that contained adapters or uncalled bases, had a mean Phred below 15, or lacked an exact constant-primer or identifier match. High-quality paired reads were merged with COPE v1.2.5, and unique nucleotide sequences were defined as clonotypes. Clonotypes were aligned to IMGT TRBV, TRBD and TRBJ reference segments using MiTCR v1.1. Analysis was restricted to V-J combinations with a frequency above 0.0001, which covered roughly 99% of repertoires. A TCS score was defined as the ratio of F50 (clonal expansion) to E x V (chaos), with BLOSUM62-based TCRdist applied between CDR3 peptides within each V-J. Welch's t-statistics and random forest reduced some 510 V-J features to 10 to 15, which were used in a naive Bayes classifier (R e1071). TCRdb's own reprocessing of the public reads used fastp at Q25 and MiXCR and kept productive beta chains. Every entry covers one CDR3 protein and lists the most common genes and DNA from its rows. It is TCRdb's table, rather than the study itself, that gives the V and J calls and clone size. Recorded for this sample are over 500,000 distinct CDR3 sequences; 13% to 15% of them occurred a single time. The biggest ten clones account for roughly 13% of the sample.

From its first to its last residue, the CDR3 has 11 amino acids. The sequence is cut down to CDR3 DNA, 33 bases in frame from base 1. CDR1 and CDR2, per the germline V gene, are SNHLY and FYNNEI. V gives up 9 bases and J gives up 7 bases, and the segment between their germline ends measures 13 bases. The chain is assembled from TRBV2 and TRBJ2-7; TRBD1 is perhaps the D gene, given 8 matching bases. This sequence was found in a woman aged 40 to 50 with Graves' hyperthyroidism. Input material: blood. The DNA sequence follows: TGTGCCAGTAAACAGGGGGGGGAGCAGTACCTC. It encodes CASKQGGEQYL.